Listed below are T cell receptor beta chains from one sample, sequenced in a study of blood T cell repertoires in COVID-19. Sequencing was performed with immunoSEQ multiplex PCR; in TCRdb, only in-frame clones are kept and a portion is missing. The profile shows 150,000 to 190,000 clones, around 84% of them singletons. Sequencing input: PBMCs or T cells enriched from blood (not recorded which). These receptors originate from a man in his fifties who had recovered from COVID-19. Both conserved end residues are part of each CDR3. The D gene is left open where the match is weak. Part of the rows lack a size; the others show once, few, many or a class for expanded clones.

TRBJ1-2	TRBV19	-	TRBD1	CASSISGTGIFSGYTF	TGTGCCAGTAGTATCTCCGGGACAGGGATTTTCTCTGGCTACACCTTC
TRBJ2-3	TRBV29-1	-	TRBD1	CSERQGTDTQYF	TGCAGCGAGAGACAGGGAACAGATACGCAGTATTTT
TRBJ2-6	TRBV6-1	-	-	CASSATDSASGANVLTF	TGTGCCAGCAGTGCCACGGACAGCGCCTCTGGGGCCAACGTCCTGACTTTC
TRBJ2-3	TRBV6-2/TRBV6-3	once	-	CASSPYSVAQSTDTQYF	TGTGCCAGCAGCCCTTATTCGGTAGCCCAAAGCACAGATACGCAGTATTTT
TRBJ1-6	TRBV7-9	-	TRBD1	CASSTGQGRSPLHF	TGTGCCAGCAGTACTGGACAGGGGCGCTCACCCCTCCACTTT
TRBJ1-2	TRBV7-2	few	-	CASSSSYRVGYTF	TGTGCCAGCAGCTCTAGCTACAGGGTAGGCTACACCTTC
TRBJ2-2	TRBV14	-	-	CASSLPGQNTGELFF	TGTGCCAGCAGCCTGCCGGGACAAAACACCGGGGAGCTGTTTTTT
TRBJ1-2	TRBV18	-	-	CASSTGQTKYGYTF	TGTGCCAGCTCTACTGGACAGACCAAATATGGCTACACCTTC
TRBJ2-5	TRBV6-5	few	-	CASTQLGSVQETQYF	TGTGCCAGCACCCAGCTGGGGAGCGTACAAGAGACCCAGTACTTC
TRBJ1-1	TRBV7-9	once	-	CASSPRLTTEAFF	TGTGCCAGCAGCCCGAGACTGACGACTGAAGCTTTCTTT
TRBJ1-1	TRBV3-1/TRBV3-2	-	TRBD1	CASSPRLDRETEAFF	TGTGCCAGCAGCCCCCGGCTGGACAGGGAGACTGAAGCTTTCTTT
TRBJ2-7	TRBV18	once	-	CASSPSSYEQYF	TGTGCCAGCTCACCGAGCTCCTACGAGCAGTACTTC
TRBJ1-4	TRBV19	-	-	CASSLRPRAANEKLFF	TGTGCCAGTAGTCTCCGCCCCAGGGCTGCTAATGAAAAACTGTTTTTT
TRBJ1-5	TRBV3-1/TRBV3-2	-	TRBD1	CASSRRQGGQPQHF	TGTGCCAGCAGCCGTAGACAGGGAGGTCAGCCCCAGCATTTT
TRBJ2-1	TRBV11-3	medium-sized	TRBD2	CASSIPRGASYNEQFF	TGTGCCAGCAGCATCCCGCGGGGGGCCTCCTACAATGAGCAGTTCTTC
TRBJ1-2	TRBV2	few	-	CASSVGPTGGYTF	TGTGCCAGCAGTGTGGGCCCAACGGGGGGCTACACCTTC
TRBJ2-7	TRBV2	-	TRBD2	CASSRGLAGEYEQYF	TGTGCCAGCAGCCGCGGACTAGCGGGGGAATACGAGCAGTACTTC
TRBJ2-5	TRBV18	-	TRBD1	CASSQGQIKETQYF	TGTGCCAGCTCACAGGGACAGATTAAAGAGACCCAGTACTTC
TRBJ2-7	TRBV14	few	TRBD1	CASSQGQGRSYEQYF	TGTGCCAGCAGCCAAGGACAGGGTAGATCCTACGAGCAGTACTTC
TRBJ1-1	TRBV18	few	TRBD1	CASSADGTGFTEAFF	TGTGCCAGCTCAGCCGACGGGACAGGGTTTACCGAAGCTTTCTTT
TRBJ2-1	TRBV9	-	-	CASSVDGSGKLEQFF	TGTGCCAGCAGCGTAGACGGTTCAGGTAAACTTGAGCAGTTCTTC
TRBJ1-1	TRBV5-1	-	TRBD1	CASSLAGGGVTEAFF	TGCGCCAGCAGCTTGGCAGGGGGTGGTGTCACTGAAGCTTTCTTT
TRBJ1-1	TRBV6-5	-	TRBD1	CASSPRTGGAFF	TGTGCCAGCAGTCCTAGGACAGGGGGGGCTTTCTTT
TRBJ2-7	TRBV9	-	TRBD1	CASSSGGGQGANEQYF	TGTGCCAGCAGCTCGGGAGGGGGACAGGGGGCTAACGAGCAGTACTTC
TRBJ1-6	TRBV7-9	-	-	CASSPQGNSYNSPLHF	TGTGCCAGCAGCCCGCAGGGAAACTCCTATAATTCACCCCTCCACTTT
TRBJ1-2	TRBV6-2/TRBV6-3	-	TRBD1	CASSYLTGTYGYTF	TGTGCCAGCAGTTACTTGACAGGGACCTATGGCTACACCTTC
TRBJ2-2	TRBV7-6	-	TRBD1	CASSTRQGRTGELFF	TGTGCCAGCAGCACCCGACAGGGACGGACCGGGGAGCTGTTTTTT
TRBJ2-5	TRBV7-6	-	TRBD2	CASSLAPSAGGPQETQYF	TGTGCCAGCAGCTTAGCGCCGTCGGCGGGGGGGCCCCAAGAGACCCAGTACTTC
TRBJ2-7	TRBV12-3/TRBV12-4	-	-	CASSPRPGYEQYF	TGTGCCAGCAGCCCCCGGCCGGGTTACGAGCAGTACTTC
TRBJ1-5	TRBV19	few	-	CASSKLFQASNQPQHF	TGTGCCAGTAGTAAGCTATTTCAGGCTAGCAATCAGCCCCAGCATTTT
TRBJ1-6	TRBV11-2	-	TRBD1	CASSLLPLQGLRNSPLHF	TGTGCCAGCAGCCTCCTCCCCTTACAGGGGCTCCGAAATTCACCCCTCCACTTT
TRBJ1-2	TRBV30	-	TRBD1	CAWSVLGQGGYTF	TGTGCCTGGAGTGTCCTCGGACAGGGTGGCTACACCTTC
TRBJ1-5	TRBV6-5	few	-	CASSPDRSSNQPQHF	TGTGCCAGCAGTCCTGACAGGTCAAGCAATCAGCCCCAGCATTTT
TRBJ2-3	TRBV6-5	few	TRBD2	CASSYSAGVSTDTQYF	TGTGCCAGCAGTTACTCGGCGGGGGTGTCCACAGATACGCAGTATTTT
TRBJ1-4	TRBV6-5	-	-	CASSYYGREGEKLFF	TGTGCCAGCAGTTACTACGGCAGGGAGGGAGAAAAACTGTTTTTT
TRBJ2-7	TRBV7-2	-	TRBD1	CASSSGQAGEQYF	TGTGCCAGCAGCTCCGGACAGGCTGGGGAGCAGTACTTC
TRBJ2-3	TRBV3-1/TRBV3-2	-	TRBD2	CASSQDSLAGVSDTQYF	TGTGCCAGCAGCCAAGATAGTCTAGCGGGGGTATCAGATACGCAGTATTTT
TRBJ2-1	TRBV3-1/TRBV3-2	-	-	CASSNSYNEQFF	TGTGCCAGCAGTAACTCCTACAATGAGCAGTTCTTC
TRBJ1-2	TRBV7-9	-	TRBD1	CASSLAGGQGIHGYTF	TGTGCCAGCAGCTTAGCCGGGGGACAGGGTATACATGGCTACACCTTC
TRBJ2-7	TRBV10-3	-	-	CAISALGSEQYF	TGTGCCATCAGTGCTTTAGGGAGCGAGCAGTACTTC
TRBJ1-2	TRBV13	-	-	CASSLGQGNYGYTF	TGTGCCAGCAGCTTAGGTCAGGGCAACTATGGCTACACCTTC
TRBJ1-2	TRBV18	-	-	CASSPASYGYTF	TGTGCCAGCTCACCAGCCAGCTATGGCTACACCTTC
TRBJ1-2	TRBV15	once	-	CATSPTAGYGYTF	TGTGCCACCAGTCCAACAGCAGGCTATGGCTACACCTTC
TRBJ1-1	TRBV4-2	-	-	CASSQEAAGVATEAFF	TGTGCCAGCAGCCAAGAGGCGGCAGGGGTGGCCACTGAAGCTTTCTTT
TRBJ2-1	TRBV5-4	-	-	CASSFIGSYNEQFF	TGTGCCAGCAGCTTCATCGGTTCCTACAATGAGCAGTTCTTC
TRBJ2-7	TRBV6-2/TRBV6-3	-	TRBD2	CASSYRLAGAYEQYF	TGTGCCAGCAGTTACCGGCTAGCGGGGGCCTACGAGCAGTACTTC
TRBJ2-3	TRBV2	-	-	CASHRDTRTDTQYF	TGTGCCAGCCACCGGGACACCCGCACAGATACGCAGTATTTT
TRBJ1-6	TRBV27	-	TRBD1	CASSPADRAAYNSPLHF	TGTGCCAGCAGTCCAGCGGACAGGGCAGCCTATAATTCACCCCTCCACTTT
TRBJ1-2	TRBV7-9	-	-	CASSLRGGYTF	TGTGCCAGCAGCTTAAGGGGAGGCTACACCTTC
TRBJ1-6	TRBV30	-	-	CAWKTGQKSPLHF	TGTGCCTGGAAAACAGGACAGAAGTCACCCCTCCACTTT